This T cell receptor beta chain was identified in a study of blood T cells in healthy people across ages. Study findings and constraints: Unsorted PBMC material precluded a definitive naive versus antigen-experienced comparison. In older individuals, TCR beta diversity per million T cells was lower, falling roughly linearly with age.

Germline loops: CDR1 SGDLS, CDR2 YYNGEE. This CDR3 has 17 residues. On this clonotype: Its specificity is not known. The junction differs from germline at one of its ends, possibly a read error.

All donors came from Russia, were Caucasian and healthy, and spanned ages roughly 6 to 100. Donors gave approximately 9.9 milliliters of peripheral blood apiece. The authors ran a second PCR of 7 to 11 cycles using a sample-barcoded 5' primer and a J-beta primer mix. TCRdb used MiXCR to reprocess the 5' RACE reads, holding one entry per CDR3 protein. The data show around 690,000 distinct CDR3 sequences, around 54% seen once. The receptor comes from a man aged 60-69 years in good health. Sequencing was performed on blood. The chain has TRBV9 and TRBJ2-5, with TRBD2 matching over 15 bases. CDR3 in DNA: TGTGTCAGCAGCGCCGGGACTAGCGGGGGGTTCCAGGAGACCCAGTACTTC. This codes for CVSSAGTSGGFQETQYF.